The 27 T cell receptor beta chains given below trace back to one sample, sequenced in a study of response to subunit inactivated influenza vaccine. TCRdb re-called the RT-PCR reads with MiXCR, one entry per CDR3 protein. The sample shows under 550,000 distinct CDR3 sequences, around 7.9% of them seen only once. Sequencing used PBMCs from blood, obtained around 25 months after vaccination. Receptor source: a man aged 50-75 years who received an inactivated influenza vaccine.

The chain combines TRBV2 with TRBJ2-3; D not resolved. The CDR3 loop spans 14 amino acids. V lost 4 bases and J lost 2, with 10 bases in between. Per germline, CDR1 SNHLY and CDR2 FYNNEI. The CDR3 nucleotides are TGTGCCAGCAGTGTACAATCTACCACAGATACGCAGTATTTT. Amino acids: CASSVQSTTDTQYF. The full variable domain, rest sourced from reference TRBV2 and TRBJ2-3, is EPEVTQTPSHQVTQMGQEVILRCVPISNHLYFYWYRQILGQKVEFLVSFYNNEISEKSEIFDDQFSVERPDGSNFTLKIRSTKLEDSAMYFCASSVQSTTDTQYFGPGTRLTVL.

V and J are TRBV7-2 and TRBJ2-7; 7 bases map to TRBD1. V lost 1 base and J lost 3; bases outside the gene matches: 6. The CDR3 loop spans 15 amino acids. The V gene's germline CDR1 is SGHTA and CDR2 FQGNSA. Here the CDR3 reads CASSLGRQGVYEQYF. The CDR3 nucleotides read TGTGCCAGCAGCTTAGGACGCCAGGGGGTCTACGAGCAGTACTTC.

The table lists this clonotype with many counts. The chain employs TRBV10-3 and TRBJ2-7; 8 bases fit TRBD1. Germline values: CDR1 ENHRY, CDR2 SYGVKD. Losses at the gene ends were 3 bases for V and 6 bases for J; bases not matched to a gene: 10. The CDR3 is 15 residues long. The CDR3 reads CAISDLGTGLAEQYF. DNA for the CDR3: TGTGCCATCAGTGACCTCGGGACAGGTCTGGCCGAGCAGTACTTC.

The rearrangement links TRBV19 to TRBJ2-2, with D perhaps being TRBD1 or TRBD2 (5 bases each). V gave up 7 bases and J gave up 5 bases, with 14 bases separating them. The germline V gene has CDR1 LNHDA and CDR2 SQIVND (reference sequence). The CDR3 covers 14 residues. The DNA for the CDR3 is TGTGCCAGTAATCCGGGACCGACTACCGGGGAGCTGTTTTTT. Amino acids: CASNPGPTTGELFF.

The rearrangement joins TRBV3-1 to TRBJ2-3; 11 bases align to TRBD2. The CDR3 spans 17 residues. V trimming: 2 bases; J trimming: 2 bases; junction bases outside the gene matches: 6. Germline values: CDR1 LGHDT, CDR2 YNNKEL (reference sequence). CDR3 amino acids: CASSQLGTSGDTDTQYF. CDR3 DNA: TGTGCCAGCAGCCAATTAGGGACTAGCGGAGACACAGATACGCAGTATTTT.

This rearrangement joins TRBV7-2 to TRBJ2-2; TRBD1 matches 7 bases. CDR1 SGHTA and CDR2 FQGNSA come from the germline V gene. This CDR3 has 15 amino acids. The V gene end was trimmed by 3 bases and the J gene end by 2 bases; junction bases not matched to a gene: 3. The CDR3 DNA is TGTGCCAGCAGCTTGGACAGGAGAAACACCGGGGAGCTGTTTTTT. Translation gives CASSLDRRNTGELFF.

This clonotype showed up just a few times. The J gene is TRBJ1-1, the V gene TRBV27, with a tentative D call TRBD1 (5 bases). Germline CDR1 MNHEY, CDR2 SMNVEV (reference sequence). V lost 5 bases to trimming and J lost 12 bases, with 16 bases between them. The CDR3 runs to 12 residues. The CDR3 reads CASSSWDAATFF. CDR3 bases: TGTGCCAGCAGTAGTTGGGACGCTGCCACTTTCTTT.

This clonotype appeared many times. V gene TRBV12-3 or TRBV12-4 combines with J gene TRBJ1-2; unclear D gene. Trimming took 3 bases from V and 6 from J, leaving 14 bases between them. This CDR3 contains 14 residues. CDR3 in amino acids: CASSFSEGINGYTF. CDR3 bases: TGTGCCAGCAGTTTCTCAGAGGGAATAAATGGCTACACCTTC.

At least ten counts were recorded for this clonotype. V usage is TRBV15 and J usage is TRBJ1-4, with D unclear. In germline, CDR1 is LNHNV, CDR2 YYDKDF (reference sequence). Deletions cut 2 bases from V and 0 bases from J, with 7 bases between. The CDR3 runs 15 residues. The CDR3 DNA reads TGTGCCACCAGCAGATCCAGAACAACTAATGAAAAACTGTTTTTT. Its translation: CATSRSRTTNEKLFF.

CDR3 in amino acids: CASSSSPGARYNEQFF. In nucleotides, the CDR3 is TGTGCCAGCAGCTCCTCCCCGGGAGCGCGCTACAATGAGCAGTTCTTC. J is TRBJ2-1 and V is TRBV12-3 or TRBV12-4, with D perhaps matching TRBD2 (6 bases). This CDR3 region has 16 residues. V was trimmed by 6 bases and J by 3 bases, leaving 18 bases between them.

The chain has TRBV5-6 and TRBJ1-1, with a weak D call TRBD1 (5 bases). This CDR3 comprises 15 residues. V was pared by 7 bases and J by 0 bases, with 16 bases between. Germline values: CDR1 SGHDT, CDR2 YYEEEE. The CDR3 reads CASRDFVLMNTEAFF. CDR3 coding DNA: TGTGCCAGCCGGGACTTCGTCCTCATGAACACTGAAGCTTTCTTT.

At least ten counts were recorded for this clonotype. The chain has TRBV20-1 and TRBJ2-1; 7 bases are a match to TRBD2. J lost 6 bases, V lost 5 bases, and 4 bases had no gene match. Germline CDR1 reads DFQATT; CDR2 reads SNEGSKA (reference sequence). The CDR3 is 12 residues long. As DNA, the CDR3 is TGCAGTGCTTGGTCGGGGGGCAATGAGCAGTTCTTC. Its protein is CSAWSGGNEQFF.

On this clonotype itself: It may be a read error: a sequence one base away is much more abundant. The CDR3 sequence is CASTRQYNEQLF. The CDR3 coding sequence is TGTGCCAGCACCCGACAGTACAATGAGCAGCTCTTC. The chain couples TRBV12-3 or TRBV12-4 to TRBJ2-1; tentative D call: TRBD1 (5 bases). This CDR3 spans 12 amino acids.

The chain recombines TRBV29-1 with TRBJ2-3; 7 bases are a match to TRBD2. This CDR3 comprises 13 residues. J was trimmed by 6 bases and V by 5 bases; bases with no gene match: 8. Germline lookup yields CDR1 SQVTM and CDR2 ANQGSEA. DNA for the CDR3: TGCAGCGTTAGCGTCAGCGGGGTGGATACGCAGTATTTT. It codes for CSVSVSGVDTQYF.

This clonotype was detected only a few times. V is TRBV2 and J is TRBJ2-3, with D maybe TRBD1 (5 bases). Trimming removed 3 bases at V and 1 base at J, with 17 bases between. The CDR3 covers 17 residues. In germline, CDR1 is SNHLY, CDR2 FYNNEI. The CDR3 sequence is CASSDGQGFSRTDTQYF. The CDR3 DNA reads TGTGCCAGCAGTGATGGGCAGGGATTTTCCCGCACAGATACGCAGTATTTT.

The table lists this clonotype with many counts. The gene calls are TRBV5-1 and TRBJ2-2, with 11 positions matching TRBD2. Germline V gives CDR1 SGHRS, CDR2 YFSETQ. CDR3 length: 16 residues. The trim removed 3 bases at V and 4 bases at J, leaving 5 bases unmatched. The CDR3 region is CASSWVTSGVTGELFF. In nucleotides, the CDR3 is TGCGCCAGCAGCTGGGTGACTAGCGGGGTCACCGGGGAGCTGTTTTTT.

This clonotype was recorded at least ten times. The rearrangement uses TRBV28 and TRBJ1-6; 8 bases match TRBD1. Germline V gene sequence: CDR1 MDHEN, CDR2 SYDVKM. There are 14 residues in the CDR3. Germline trimming cut 5 bases from V and 7 bases from J; bases unmatched to any gene: 4. The CDR3 DNA is TGTGCCAGCAGTACGGACAGGGCCAATTCACCCCTCCACTTT. Its translation is CASSTDRANSPLHF.

This clonotype was counted between two and nine times. This sequence joins TRBV20-1 and TRBJ1-2; TRBD1 might be the D (6 bases). V was cut by 5 bases and J by 0 bases, with 13 bases left in between. Germline lookup yields CDR1 DFQATT and CDR2 SNEGSKA (reference sequence). This CDR3 comprises 14 residues. The DNA for the CDR3 is TGCAGTGCTGACGAGGGGGGGGCTAACTATGGCTACACCTTC. It encodes CSADEGGANYGYTF.

This clonotype was recorded many times. The chain recombines TRBV29-1 with TRBJ1-5; a weak D match, TRBD1 (6 bases). From germline, CDR1 is SQVTM and CDR2 ANQGSEA. V was cut by 4 bases and J by 7 bases, with 17 bases left in between. The CDR3 length is 14 residues. In nucleotides, the CDR3 is TGCAGCGTTGGGTCGGGGGGCGAAAGACAGCCCCAGCATTTT. Protein sequence: CSVGSGGERQPQHF. Supplemented by reference TRBV29-1 and TRBJ1-5, the full variable domain reads SAVISQKPSRDICQRGTSLTIQCQVDSQVTMMFWYRQQPGQSLTLIATANQGSEATYESGFVIDKFPISRPNLTFSTLTVSNMSPEDSSIYLCSVGSGGERQPQHFGDGTRLSIL.

The V and J genes are TRBV5-1 and TRBJ1-6; a weak D match, TRBD1 (5 bases). Trimming shortened V by 2 bases and J by 8 bases, and 8 bases separated the two germline ends. The CDR3 has 13 amino acids. CDR1 and CDR2 (germline): SGHRS, YFSETQ. The CDR3 loop reads CASSFQGHSPLHF. CDR3 DNA sequence: TGCGCCAGCAGCTTTCAGGGTCATTCACCCCTCCACTTT.

This clonotype was observed a handful of times. V usage is TRBV6-1 and J usage is TRBJ2-1, with a tentative D call TRBD2 (5 bases). With 0 bases removed from V and 11 bases from J, the gap between germline ends came to 11 bases. The CDR3 has 13 amino acids. Germline V lookup: CDR1 MNHNS, CDR2 SASEGT. The CDR3 nucleotides are TGTGCCAGCAGTGAAGCCAGAGGGAACAAGCAGTTCTTC. Its protein product is CASSEARGNKQFF.

This clonotype was seen at least ten times. V gene TRBV20-1 combines with J gene TRBJ1-3; D unresolved. The CDR3 is 13 residues long. Germline CDR1 reads DFQATT; CDR2 reads SNEGSKA (reference sequence). The V end lost 5 bases, the J end lost 0 bases, and 8 bases lay between the germline ends. CDR3 region: CSAYTSSGNTIYF. In nucleotides, the CDR3 is TGCAGTGCTTATACAAGCTCTGGAAACACCATATATTTT.

This clonotype was observed at least ten times. The rearrangement joins TRBV29-1 to TRBJ1-2; TRBD1 agrees at 7 bases. The CDR3 is 13 residues long. Per the germline V gene, CDR1 is SQVTM and CDR2 is ANQGSEA. V lost 4 bases to trimming and J lost 4 bases; unmatched junction nucleotides: 6. The CDR3 nucleotides are TGCAGCGTTGGCCAGAGGGACAGCTATGGCTACACCTTC. Translating it yields CSVGQRDSYGYTF.

There are many counts of this clonotype. CDR3 nucleotide sequence: TGCAGTGCTAGTGGTGACGGGAGTGAAAAACTGTTTTTT. It codes for CSASGDGSEKLFF. The J gene is TRBJ1-4, the V gene TRBV20-1; D unclear. The ends were cut back, 3 bases at V and 7 bases at J, with 12 bases in the middle. Germline CDR1 DFQATT, CDR2 SNEGSKA (reference sequence). The CDR3 extends over 13 amino acids.

In regard to this clonotype: The junction does not match germline at one end; this may be a read error. The rearrangement joins TRBV20-1 to TRBJ2-1, with D perhaps assigned TRBD1 or TRBD2 (5 bases each). CDR3 size: 14 residues. In germline, CDR1 is DFQATT, CDR2 SNEGSKA (reference sequence). DNA of the CDR3: TGCAGTGCTGACCCCGGGACCTTCTACTATGAGCAGTTCTTC. This encodes CSADPGTFYYEQFF.

This clonotype was seen repeatedly, ten times or more. The V gene is TRBV15, the J gene TRBJ1-1, with D perhaps TRBD1 (5 bases). Germline V gene sequence: CDR1 LNHNV, CDR2 YYDKDF (reference sequence). The V end lost 3 bases, the J end lost 6 bases, and 11 bases lay between the germline ends. The CDR3 has 13 residues. Here the CDR3 DNA reads TGTGCCACCAGCAGTTTCCAGGGCGCTGAAGCTTTCTTT. Its protein is CATSSFQGAEAFF.

This clonotype was seen ten or more times. A read error may produce the germline difference seen at one junction end. The rearrangement joins TRBV24-1 to TRBJ2-1; D is perhaps TRBD1 (5 bases). There are 12 residues in the CDR3. Germline-derived CDR1 and CDR2 are KGHDR and SFDVKD. The CDR3 here is CATRSTDRTPHF. The CDR3 DNA reads as TGTGCCACCAGGAGCACTGACAGAACTCCTCATTTC.